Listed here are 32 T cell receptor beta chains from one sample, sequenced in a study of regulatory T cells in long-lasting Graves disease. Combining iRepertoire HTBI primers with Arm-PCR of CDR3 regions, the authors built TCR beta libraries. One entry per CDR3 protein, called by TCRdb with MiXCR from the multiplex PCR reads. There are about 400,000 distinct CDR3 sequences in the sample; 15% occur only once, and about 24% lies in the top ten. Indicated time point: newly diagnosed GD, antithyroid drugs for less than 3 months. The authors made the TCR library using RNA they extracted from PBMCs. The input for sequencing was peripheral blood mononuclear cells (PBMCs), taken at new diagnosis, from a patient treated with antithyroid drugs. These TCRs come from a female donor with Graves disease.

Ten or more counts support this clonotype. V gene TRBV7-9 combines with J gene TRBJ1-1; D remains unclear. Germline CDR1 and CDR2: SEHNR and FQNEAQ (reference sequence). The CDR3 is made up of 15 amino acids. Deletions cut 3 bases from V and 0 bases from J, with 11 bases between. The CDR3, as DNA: TGTGCCAGCAGCTTGCCAGGTCCAATGAACACTGAAGCTTTCTTT. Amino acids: CASSLPGPMNTEAFF.

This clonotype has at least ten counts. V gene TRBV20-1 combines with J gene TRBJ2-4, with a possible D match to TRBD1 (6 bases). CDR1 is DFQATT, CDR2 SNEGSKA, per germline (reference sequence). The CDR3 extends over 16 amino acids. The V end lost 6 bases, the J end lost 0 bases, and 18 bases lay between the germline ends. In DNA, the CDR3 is TGCAGTGCAGGGTCAGGGGAACCTCTAGCCAAAAACATTCAGTACTTC. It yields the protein CSAGSGEPLAKNIQYF.

CDR3 region: CASSSLGDLTDTQYF. For the CDR3, the DNA is TGTGCCAGCAGCTCCCTCGGGGACCTCACAGATACGCAGTATTTT. V is TRBV7-3 and J is TRBJ2-3, with D perhaps assigned TRBD1 or TRBD2 (5 bases each). Trimming removed 4 bases from V and 2 bases from J, with 13 bases in between. Germline CDR1 and CDR2: SGHTA and FQGTGA. This CDR3 is 15 amino acids long.

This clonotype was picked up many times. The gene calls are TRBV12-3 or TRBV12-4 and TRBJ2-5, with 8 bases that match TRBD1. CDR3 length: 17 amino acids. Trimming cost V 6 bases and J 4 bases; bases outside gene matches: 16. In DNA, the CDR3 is TGTGCCAGCAGCCGAGGGTGGGGACAGGAGATTGGAGAGACCCAGTACTTC. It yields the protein CASSRGWGQEIGETQYF.

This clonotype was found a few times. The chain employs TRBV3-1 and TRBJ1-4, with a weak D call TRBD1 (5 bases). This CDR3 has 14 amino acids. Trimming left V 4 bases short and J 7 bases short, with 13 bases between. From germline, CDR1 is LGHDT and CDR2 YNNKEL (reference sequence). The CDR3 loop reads CASSRGIATEKLFF. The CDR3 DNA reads TGTGCCAGCAGCCGGGGCATAGCTACTGAAAAACTGTTTTTT. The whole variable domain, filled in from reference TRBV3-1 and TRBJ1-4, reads DTAVSQTPKYLVTQMGNDKSIKCEQNLGHDTMYWYKQDSKKFLKIMFSYNNKELIINETVPNRFSPKSPDKAHLNLHINSLELGDSAVYFCASSRGIATEKLFFGSGTQLSVL.

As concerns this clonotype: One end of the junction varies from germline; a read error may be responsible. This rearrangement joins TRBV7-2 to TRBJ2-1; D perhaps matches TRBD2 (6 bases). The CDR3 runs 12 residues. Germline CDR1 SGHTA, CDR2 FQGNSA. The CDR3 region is CACSSTGDEQFF. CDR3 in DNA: TGTGCCTGCAGCTCTACGGGGGATGAGCAGTTCTTC. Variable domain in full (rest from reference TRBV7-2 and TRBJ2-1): GAGVSQSPSNKVTEKGKDVELRCDPISGHTALYWYRQSLGQGLEFLIYFQGNSAPDKSGLPSDRFSAERTGGSVSTLTIQRTQQEDSAVYLCACSSTGDEQFFGPGTRLTVL.

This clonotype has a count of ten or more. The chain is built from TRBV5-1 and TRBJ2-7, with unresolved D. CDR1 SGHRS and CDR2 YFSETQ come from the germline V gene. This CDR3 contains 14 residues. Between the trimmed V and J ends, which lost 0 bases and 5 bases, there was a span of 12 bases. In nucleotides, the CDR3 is TGCGCCAGCAGCTTGGAACACGGGCCCCACGAGCAGTACTTC. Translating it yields CASSLEHGPHEQYF.

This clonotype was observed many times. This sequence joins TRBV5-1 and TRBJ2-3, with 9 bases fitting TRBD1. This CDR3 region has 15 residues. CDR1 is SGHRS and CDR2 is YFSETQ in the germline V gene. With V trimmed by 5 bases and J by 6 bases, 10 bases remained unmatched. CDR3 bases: TGCGCCAGCAGAATCGGGACAGGGTTCTCGGATACGCAGTATTTT. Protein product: CASRIGTGFSDTQYF.

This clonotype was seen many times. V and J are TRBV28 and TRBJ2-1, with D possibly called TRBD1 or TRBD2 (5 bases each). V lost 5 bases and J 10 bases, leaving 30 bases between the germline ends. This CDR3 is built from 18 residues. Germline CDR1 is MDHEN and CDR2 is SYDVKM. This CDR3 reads CASSVSPSIGDASGEQFF. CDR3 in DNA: TGTGCCAGCAGTGTCTCCCCCTCTATTGGGGACGCCTCGGGGGAGCAGTTCTTC.

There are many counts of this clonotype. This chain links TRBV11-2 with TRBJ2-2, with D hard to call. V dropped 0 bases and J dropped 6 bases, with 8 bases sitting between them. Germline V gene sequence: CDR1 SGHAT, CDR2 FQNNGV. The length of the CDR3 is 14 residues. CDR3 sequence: CASSLDRLAGELFF. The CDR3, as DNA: TGTGCCAGCAGCTTAGACAGGTTGGCCGGGGAGCTGTTTTTT.

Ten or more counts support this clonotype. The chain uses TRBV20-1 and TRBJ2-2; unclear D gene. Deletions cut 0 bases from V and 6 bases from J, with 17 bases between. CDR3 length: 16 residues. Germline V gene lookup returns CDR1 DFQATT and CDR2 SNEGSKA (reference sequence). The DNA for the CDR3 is TGCAGTGCTAGAGATCCAAGGGTCTCGGATTCCGGGGAGCTGTTTTTT. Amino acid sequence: CSARDPRVSDSGELFF.

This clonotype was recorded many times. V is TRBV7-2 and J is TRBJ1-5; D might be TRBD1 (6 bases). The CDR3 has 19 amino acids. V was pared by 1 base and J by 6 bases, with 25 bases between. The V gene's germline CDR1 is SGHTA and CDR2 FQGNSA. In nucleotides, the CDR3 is TGTGCCAGCAGCTTAGATTCCCAAGCATTCTTACAGGGAATTCAGCCCCAGCATTTT. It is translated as CASSLDSQAFLQGIQPQHF.

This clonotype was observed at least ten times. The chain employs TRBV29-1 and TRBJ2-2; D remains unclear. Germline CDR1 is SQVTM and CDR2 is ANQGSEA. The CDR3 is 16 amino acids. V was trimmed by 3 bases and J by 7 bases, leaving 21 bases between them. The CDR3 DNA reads TGCAGCGTTGAGTTGACGTCCCCGACACGTATCGGGGAGCTGTTTTTT. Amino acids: CSVELTSPTRIGELFF.

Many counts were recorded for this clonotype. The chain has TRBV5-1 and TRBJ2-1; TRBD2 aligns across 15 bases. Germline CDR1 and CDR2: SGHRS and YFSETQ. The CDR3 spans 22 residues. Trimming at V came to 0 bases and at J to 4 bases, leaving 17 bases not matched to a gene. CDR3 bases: TGCGCCAGCAGCTTGGATATGGTGGAGGGACTAGCGGGAGGTTTGGCATACAATGAGCAGTTCTTC. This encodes CASSLDMVEGLAGGLAYNEQFF.

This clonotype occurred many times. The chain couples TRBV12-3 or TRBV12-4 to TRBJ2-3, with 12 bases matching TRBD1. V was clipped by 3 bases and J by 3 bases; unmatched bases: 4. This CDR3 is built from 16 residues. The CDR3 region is CASSFGDRGHTDTQYF. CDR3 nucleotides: TGTGCCAGCAGTTTTGGGGACAGGGGGCATACAGATACGCAGTATTTT.

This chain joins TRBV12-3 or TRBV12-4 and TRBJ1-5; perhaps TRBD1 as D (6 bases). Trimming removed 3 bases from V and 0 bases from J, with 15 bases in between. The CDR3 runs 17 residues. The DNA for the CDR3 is TGTGCCAGCAGTTTCCGGGGGCCTGCCGATAGCAATCAGCCCCAGCATTTT. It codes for CASSFRGPADSNQPQHF.

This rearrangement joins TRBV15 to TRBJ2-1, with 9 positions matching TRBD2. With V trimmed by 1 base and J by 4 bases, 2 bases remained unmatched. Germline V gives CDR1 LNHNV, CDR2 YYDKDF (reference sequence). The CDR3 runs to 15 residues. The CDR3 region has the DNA TGTGCCACCAGCAGAGTGACTAGCGGATACAATGAGCAGTTCTTC. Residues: CATSRVTSGYNEQFF.

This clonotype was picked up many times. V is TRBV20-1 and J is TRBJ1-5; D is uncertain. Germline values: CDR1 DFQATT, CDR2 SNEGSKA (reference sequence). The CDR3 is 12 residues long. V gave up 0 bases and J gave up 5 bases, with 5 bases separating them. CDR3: CSARDNDQPQHF. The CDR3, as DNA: TGCAGTGCTAGAGACAACGATCAGCCCCAGCATTTT.

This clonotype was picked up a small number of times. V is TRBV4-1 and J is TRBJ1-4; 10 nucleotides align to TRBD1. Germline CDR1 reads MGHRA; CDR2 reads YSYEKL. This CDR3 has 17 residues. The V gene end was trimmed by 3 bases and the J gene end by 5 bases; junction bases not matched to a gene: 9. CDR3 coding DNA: TGCGCCAGCAGCCAGATGGGACAGGGGAAGTTAAATGAAAAACTGTTTTTT. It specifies CASSQMGQGKLNEKLFF.

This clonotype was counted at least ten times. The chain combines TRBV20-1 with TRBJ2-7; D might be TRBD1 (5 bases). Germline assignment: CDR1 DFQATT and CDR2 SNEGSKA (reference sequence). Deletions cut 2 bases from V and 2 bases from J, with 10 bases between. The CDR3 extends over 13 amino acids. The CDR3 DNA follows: TGCAGTGCTAGAAAGACAGAGACCTACGAGCAGTACTTC. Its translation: CSARKTETYEQYF.

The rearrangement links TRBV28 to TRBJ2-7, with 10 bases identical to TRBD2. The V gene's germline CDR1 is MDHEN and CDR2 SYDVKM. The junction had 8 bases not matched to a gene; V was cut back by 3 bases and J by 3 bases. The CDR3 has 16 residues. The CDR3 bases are TGTGCCAGCAGTTTCGGTGGGACTAGCGCCTACTACGAGCAGTACTTC. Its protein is CASSFGGTSAYYEQYF. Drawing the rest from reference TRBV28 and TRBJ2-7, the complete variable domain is DVKVTQSSRYLVKRTGEKVFLECVQDMDHENMFWYRQDPGLGLRLIYFSYDVKMKEKGDIPEGYSVSREKKERFSLILESASTNQTSMYLCASSFGGTSAYYEQYFGPGTRLTVT.

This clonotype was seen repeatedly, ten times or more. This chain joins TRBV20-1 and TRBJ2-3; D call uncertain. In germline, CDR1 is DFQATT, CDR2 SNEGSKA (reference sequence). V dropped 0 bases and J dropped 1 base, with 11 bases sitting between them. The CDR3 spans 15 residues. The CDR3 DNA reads TGCAGTGCTAGAGATGGAAGGGCAGGCACAGATACGCAGTATTTT. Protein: CSARDGRAGTDTQYF.

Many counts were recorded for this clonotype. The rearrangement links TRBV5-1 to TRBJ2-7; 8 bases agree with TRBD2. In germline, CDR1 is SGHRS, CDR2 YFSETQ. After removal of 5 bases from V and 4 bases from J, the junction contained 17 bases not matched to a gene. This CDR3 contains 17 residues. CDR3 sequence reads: CASSFSAQSGRGYEQYF. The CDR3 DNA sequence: TGCGCCAGCAGTTTCTCGGCGCAGAGCGGGAGAGGGTACGAGCAGTACTTC.

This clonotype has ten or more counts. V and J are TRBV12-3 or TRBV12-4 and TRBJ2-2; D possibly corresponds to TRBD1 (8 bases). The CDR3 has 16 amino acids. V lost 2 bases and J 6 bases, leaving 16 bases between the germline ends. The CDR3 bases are TGTGCCAGCAGTTTAAACAGGGGGGGTGACGCCGGGGAGCTGTTTTTT. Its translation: CASSLNRGGDAGELFF.

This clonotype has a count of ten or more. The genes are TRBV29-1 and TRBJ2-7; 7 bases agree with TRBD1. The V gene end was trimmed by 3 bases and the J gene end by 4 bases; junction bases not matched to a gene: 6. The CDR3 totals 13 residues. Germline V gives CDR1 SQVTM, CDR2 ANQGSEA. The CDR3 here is CSVDLAGGYEQYF. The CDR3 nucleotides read TGCAGCGTTGATCTCGCAGGGGGATACGAGCAGTACTTC.

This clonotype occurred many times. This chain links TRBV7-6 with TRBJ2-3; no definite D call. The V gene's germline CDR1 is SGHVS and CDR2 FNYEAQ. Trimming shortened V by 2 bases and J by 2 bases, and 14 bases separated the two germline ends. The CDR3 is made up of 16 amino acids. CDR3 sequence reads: CASSLNLGVNTDTQYF. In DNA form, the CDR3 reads TGTGCCAGCAGCTTAAATCTCGGCGTAAACACAGATACGCAGTATTTT.

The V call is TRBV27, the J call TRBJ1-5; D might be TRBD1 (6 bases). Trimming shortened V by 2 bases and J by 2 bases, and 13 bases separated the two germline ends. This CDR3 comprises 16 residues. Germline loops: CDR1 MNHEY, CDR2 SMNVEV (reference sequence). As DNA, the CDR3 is TGTGCCAGCAGTTTAGGCTCAGGGGCCGGCAATCAGCCCCAGCATTTT. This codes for CASSLGSGAGNQPQHF.

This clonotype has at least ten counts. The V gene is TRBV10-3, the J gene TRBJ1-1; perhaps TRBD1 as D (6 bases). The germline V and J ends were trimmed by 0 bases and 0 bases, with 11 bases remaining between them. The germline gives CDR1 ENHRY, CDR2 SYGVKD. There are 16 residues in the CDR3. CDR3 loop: CAISESGAPMNTEAFF. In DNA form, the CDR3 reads TGTGCCATCAGTGAGTCGGGGGCTCCTATGAACACTGAAGCTTTCTTT.

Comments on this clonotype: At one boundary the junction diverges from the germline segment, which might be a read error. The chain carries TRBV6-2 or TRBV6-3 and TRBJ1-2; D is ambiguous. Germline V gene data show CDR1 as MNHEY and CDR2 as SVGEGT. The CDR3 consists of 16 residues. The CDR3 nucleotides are TGTGCCAGCAGTACGGCAGCAAACCCAACCTCCTATGGCTGCACCTTC. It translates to CASSTAANPTSYGCTF.

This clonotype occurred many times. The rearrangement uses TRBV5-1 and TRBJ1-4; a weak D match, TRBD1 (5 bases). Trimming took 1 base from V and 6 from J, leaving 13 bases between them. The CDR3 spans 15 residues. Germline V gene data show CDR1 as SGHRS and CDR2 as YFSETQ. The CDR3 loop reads CASSLLGARDEKLFF. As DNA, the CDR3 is TGCGCCAGCAGCTTGCTAGGGGCTCGTGATGAAAAACTGTTTTTT.

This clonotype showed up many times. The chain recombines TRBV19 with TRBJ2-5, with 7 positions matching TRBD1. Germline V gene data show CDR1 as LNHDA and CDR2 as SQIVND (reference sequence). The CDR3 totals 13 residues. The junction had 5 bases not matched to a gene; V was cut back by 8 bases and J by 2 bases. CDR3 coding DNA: TGTGCCAGTGCAAGGGGGCGGCAAGAGACCCAGTACTTC. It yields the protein CASARGRQETQYF.

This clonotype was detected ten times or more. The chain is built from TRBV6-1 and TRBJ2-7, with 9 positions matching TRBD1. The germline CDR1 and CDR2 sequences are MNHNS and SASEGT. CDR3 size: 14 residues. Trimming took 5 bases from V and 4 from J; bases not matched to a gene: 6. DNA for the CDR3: TGTGCCAGCAGTCCACAGGGGGCGCGATACGAGCAGTACTTC. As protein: CASSPQGARYEQYF.